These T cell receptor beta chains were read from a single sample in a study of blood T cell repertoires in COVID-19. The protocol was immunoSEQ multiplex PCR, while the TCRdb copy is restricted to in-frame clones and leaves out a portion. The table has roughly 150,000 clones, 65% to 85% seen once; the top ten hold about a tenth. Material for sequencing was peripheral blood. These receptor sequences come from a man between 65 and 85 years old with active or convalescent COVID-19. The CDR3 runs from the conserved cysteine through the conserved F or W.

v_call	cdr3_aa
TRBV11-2	CASRLETGSAYEQYF
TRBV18	CASSPPKGQLGNEKLFF
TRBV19	CASSMFLLSNGYTF
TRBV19	CASSPPSYSNQPQHF
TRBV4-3	CASSLTGARGDSPLHF
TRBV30	CAWRILGNTIYF
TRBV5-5	CASSLNRGRGDTQYF
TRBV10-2	CASSAGGGWNTEAFF
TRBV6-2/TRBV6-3	CASSYSVTEYRDGELFF
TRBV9	CASSVGAGGQYGYTF
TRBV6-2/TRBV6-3	CASSYSEGAGSPPQHF
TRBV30	CAWSNQAGETQYF
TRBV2	CASLTAGRSYEQYF
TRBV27	CASRIQGRSTEAFF
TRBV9	CASSVDLDTQYF
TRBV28	CASSLPSLLDEKLFF
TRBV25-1	CATEWEGPPYGELFF
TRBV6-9	CASTPLSAGRGTGGSEAFF
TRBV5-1	CASSLGQGATEAFF
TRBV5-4	CASSSGQTYEQYF
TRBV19	CASSTGQGAGSPLHF
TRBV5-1	CASSSRTGDYGYTF
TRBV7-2	CASRNRVSSEKLFF
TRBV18	CASSPRGQVSYEQYF
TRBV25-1	CASKAYGTGEETQYF
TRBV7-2	CASSLGASPSQYF
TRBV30	CAWKPELGNQPQHF
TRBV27	CASSFRPPGYNEQFF
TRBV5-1	CASSLVQGAYEQYF
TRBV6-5	CASSYSINRDNSPLHF
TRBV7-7	CASSLASTAGELFF
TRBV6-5	CASRGAAVTNEKLFF
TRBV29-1	CSVAPARGDQETQYF
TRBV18	CASSPVSQGSYEQYF
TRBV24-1	CATSDLGSAGLQETQYF
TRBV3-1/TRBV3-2	CASSPGSGTSTDTQYF
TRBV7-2	CASSSNRGLGWEQYF
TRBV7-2	CASQIYSGLSYNEQFF
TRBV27	CASSLKGTGVRYGYTF
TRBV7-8	CASSFASSYEQYF
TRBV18	CASSPLGQGATYEQYF
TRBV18	CASSPQGTNTEAFF
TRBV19	CASSWARGQGNEKLFF
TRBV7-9	CASSFIQVNEAFF
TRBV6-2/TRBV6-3	CASSLETSGPAEAYNEQFF
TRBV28	CASSTPDRGVEAFF
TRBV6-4	CASSVSLAGHNEQFF
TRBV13	CASSLGGGSPDTQYF
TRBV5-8	CASSFNRQNTIYF
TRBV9	CASSVERYSYEQYF
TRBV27	CASSLPGGSPSTDTQYF
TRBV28	CASSIPTGGGYNEQFF
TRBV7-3	CASSSGQTYEQYF
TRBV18	CASAAPGGNQPQHF